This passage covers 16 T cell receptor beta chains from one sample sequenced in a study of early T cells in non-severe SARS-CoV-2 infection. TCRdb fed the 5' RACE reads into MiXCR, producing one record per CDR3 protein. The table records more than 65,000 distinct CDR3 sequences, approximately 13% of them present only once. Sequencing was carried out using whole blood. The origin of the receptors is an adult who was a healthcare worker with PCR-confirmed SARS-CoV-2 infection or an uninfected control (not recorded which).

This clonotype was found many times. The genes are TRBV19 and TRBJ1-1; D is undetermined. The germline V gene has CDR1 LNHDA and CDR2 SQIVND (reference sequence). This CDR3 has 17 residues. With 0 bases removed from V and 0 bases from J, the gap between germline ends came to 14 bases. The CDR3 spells CASSIDKGPPMNTEAFF. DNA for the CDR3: TGTGCCAGTAGTATAGATAAAGGGCCGCCTATGAACACTGAAGCTTTCTTT.

The CDR3 sequence: CASRKDRHGGYTF. CDR3 in DNA: TGTGCCAGCAGGAAGGACAGACACGGAGGCTACACCTTC. The chain is built from TRBV28 and TRBJ1-2; maybe TRBD1 (6 bases). Trimming cost V 6 bases and J 8 bases, with 16 bases left between them. Germline V gene data show CDR1 as MDHEN and CDR2 as SYDVKM. This CDR3 is built from 13 residues.

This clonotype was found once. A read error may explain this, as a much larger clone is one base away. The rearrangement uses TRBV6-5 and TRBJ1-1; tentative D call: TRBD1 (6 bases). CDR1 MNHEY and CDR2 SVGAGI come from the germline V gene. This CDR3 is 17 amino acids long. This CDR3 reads CANSFVQGRAIGTEAFF. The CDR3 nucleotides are TGTGCCAACAGTTTCGTACAGGGAAGGGCCATTGGCACTGAAGCTTTCTTT.

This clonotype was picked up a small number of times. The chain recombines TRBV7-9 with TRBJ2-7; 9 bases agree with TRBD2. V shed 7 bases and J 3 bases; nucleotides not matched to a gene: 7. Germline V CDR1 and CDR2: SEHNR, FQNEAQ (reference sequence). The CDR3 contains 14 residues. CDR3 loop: CASTPSGDLYEQYF. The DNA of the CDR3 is TGTGCCAGCACGCCTAGCGGGGACCTCTACGAGCAGTACTTC.

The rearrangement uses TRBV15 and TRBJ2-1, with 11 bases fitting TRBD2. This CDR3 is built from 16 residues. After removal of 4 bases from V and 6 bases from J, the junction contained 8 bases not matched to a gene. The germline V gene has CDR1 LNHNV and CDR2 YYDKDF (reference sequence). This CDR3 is CATSNLAGGPGNEQFF. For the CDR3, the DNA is TGTGCCACCAGCAACTTAGCGGGGGGGCCTGGCAATGAGCAGTTCTTC.

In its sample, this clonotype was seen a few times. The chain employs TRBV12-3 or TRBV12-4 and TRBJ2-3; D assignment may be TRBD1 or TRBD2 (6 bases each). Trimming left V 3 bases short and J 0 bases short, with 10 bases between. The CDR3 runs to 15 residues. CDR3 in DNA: TGTGCCAGCAGTTTTTGGGGGGCTAGCACAGATACGCAGTATTTT. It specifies CASSFWGASTDTQYF.

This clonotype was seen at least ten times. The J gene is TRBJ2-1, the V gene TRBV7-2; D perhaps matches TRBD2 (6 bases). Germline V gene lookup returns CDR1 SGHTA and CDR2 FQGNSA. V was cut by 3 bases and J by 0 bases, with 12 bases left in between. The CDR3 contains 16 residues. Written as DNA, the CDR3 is TGTGCCAGCAGCTTTAGTCAAGCGGGCTCCTACAATGAGCAGTTCTTC. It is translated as CASSFSQAGSYNEQFF.

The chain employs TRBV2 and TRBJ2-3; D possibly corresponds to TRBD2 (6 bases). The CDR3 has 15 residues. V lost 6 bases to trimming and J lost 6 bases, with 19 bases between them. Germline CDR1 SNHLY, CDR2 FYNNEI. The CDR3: CASSRQRAGGDTQYF. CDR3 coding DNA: TGTGCCAGCAGCCGCCAGCGGGCGGGCGGGGATACGCAGTATTTT.

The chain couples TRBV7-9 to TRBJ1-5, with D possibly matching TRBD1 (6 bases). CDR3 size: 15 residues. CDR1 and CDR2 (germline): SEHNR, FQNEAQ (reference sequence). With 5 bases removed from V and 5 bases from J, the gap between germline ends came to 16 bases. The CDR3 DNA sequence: TGTGCCAGCAGCGCGGCCGGGACAAGAGATCAGCCCCAGCATTTT. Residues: CASSAAGTRDQPQHF.

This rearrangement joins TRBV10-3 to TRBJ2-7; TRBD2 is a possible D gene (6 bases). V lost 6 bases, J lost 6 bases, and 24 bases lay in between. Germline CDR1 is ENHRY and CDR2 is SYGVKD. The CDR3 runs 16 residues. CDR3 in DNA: TGTGCCATCAGGGGCGAGTGGCTAGCGACCCTAGGCGAGCAGTACTTC. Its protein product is CAIRGEWLATLGEQYF.

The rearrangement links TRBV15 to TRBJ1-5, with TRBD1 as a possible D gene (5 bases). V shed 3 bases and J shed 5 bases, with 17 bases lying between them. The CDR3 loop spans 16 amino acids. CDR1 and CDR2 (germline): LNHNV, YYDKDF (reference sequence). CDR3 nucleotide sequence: TGTGCCACCAGCAGGATGACAGATAGTCTGGATCAGCCCCAGCATTTT. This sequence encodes CATSRMTDSLDQPQHF.

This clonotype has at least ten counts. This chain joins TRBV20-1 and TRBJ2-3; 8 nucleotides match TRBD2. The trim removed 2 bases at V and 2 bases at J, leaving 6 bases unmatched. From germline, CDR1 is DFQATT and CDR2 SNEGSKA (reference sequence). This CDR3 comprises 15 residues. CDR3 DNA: TGCAGTGCTAGACCACCGACTAGCGACACAGATACGCAGTATTTT. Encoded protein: CSARPPTSDTDTQYF.

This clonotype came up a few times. The chain's CDR3 is CASRRAVDRPEAFF. The CDR3 DNA reads TGTGCCAGCAGAAGAGCGGTTGATCGCCCTGAAGCTTTCTTT. This chain uses TRBV6-5 with TRBJ1-1; no clear D. CDR1 and CDR2 (germline): MNHEY, SVGAGI. Deletions cut 6 bases from V and 6 bases from J, with 17 bases between. There are 14 residues in the CDR3.

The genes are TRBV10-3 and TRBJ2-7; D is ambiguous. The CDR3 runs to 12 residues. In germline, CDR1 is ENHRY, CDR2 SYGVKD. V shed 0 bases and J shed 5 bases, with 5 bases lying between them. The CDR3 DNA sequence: TGTGCCATCAGTGAGTCAGGTAACGAGCAGTACTTC. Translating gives CAISESGNEQYF.

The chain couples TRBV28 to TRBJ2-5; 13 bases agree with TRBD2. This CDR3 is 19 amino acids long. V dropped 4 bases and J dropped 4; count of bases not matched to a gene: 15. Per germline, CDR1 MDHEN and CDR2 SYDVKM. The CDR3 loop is CASSSGLAGVGLPPETQYF. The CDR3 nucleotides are TGTGCCAGCAGTTCAGGACTAGCGGGGGTTGGACTACCGCCAGAGACCCAGTACTTC.

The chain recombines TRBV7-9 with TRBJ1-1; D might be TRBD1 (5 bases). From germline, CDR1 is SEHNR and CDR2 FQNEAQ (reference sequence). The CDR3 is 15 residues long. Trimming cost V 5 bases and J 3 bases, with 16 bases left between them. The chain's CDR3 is CASSQPWGRYTEAFF. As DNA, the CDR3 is TGTGCCAGCAGCCAACCCTGGGGACGGTACACTGAAGCTTTCTTT. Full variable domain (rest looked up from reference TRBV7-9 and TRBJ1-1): DTGVSQNPRHKITKRGQNVTFRCDPISEHNRLYWYRQTLGQGPEFLTYFQNEAQLEKSRLLSDRFSAERPKGSFSTLEIQRTEQGDSAMYLCASSQPWGRYTEAFFGQGTRLTVV.